These 32 T cell receptor beta chains share one sample of origin, sequenced in a study of T cells after yellow fever vaccination. TCRdb re-derived calls from the 5' RACE reads in MiXCR, one entry per CDR3 protein. This table holds nearly 350,000 distinct CDR3 sequences, 8% to 9.5% found once. The sequencing used PBMCs, collected 35 to 50 days after the first yellow fever vaccination. Receptors originate from a man aged 18 to 29 who received the YFV17D yellow fever vaccine.

This clonotype was seen more than once but under ten times. V is TRBV5-1 and J is TRBJ2-3; D could derive from TRBD1 or TRBD2 (5 bases each). Germline CDR1 reads SGHRS; CDR2 reads YFSETQ. The CDR3 is 14 amino acids. The V end was cut by 3 bases, the J end by 4 bases, with 12 bases between. This chain's CDR3 is CASSWGSGSDTQYF. The CDR3 DNA is TGCGCCAGCAGCTGGGGGTCGGGGTCAGATACGCAGTATTTT. Using reference TRBV5-1 and TRBJ2-3 for the parts outside the CDR3, the full variable domain is KAGVTQTPRYLIKTRGQQVTLSCSPISGHRSVSWYQQTPGQGLQFLFEYFSETQRNKGNFPGRFSGRQFSNSRSEMNVSTLELGDSALYLCASSWGSGSDTQYFGPGTRLTVL.

CDR3 sequence reads: CASSVRELVETQYF. CDR3 in DNA: TGTGCCAGCAGTGTCAGGGAACTAGTGGAGACCCAGTACTTC. The gene calls are TRBV2 and TRBJ2-5; D may be TRBD1 or TRBD2 (5 bases each). Between the trimmed V and J ends, which lost 4 bases and 5 bases, there was a span of 14 bases. There are 14 residues in the CDR3. The germline CDR1 and CDR2 sequences are SNHLY and FYNNEI.

This clonotype was counted at least ten times. This chain joins TRBV20-1 and TRBJ1-6; D not resolved. The CDR3 has 14 amino acids. Trimming removed 6 bases from V and 3 bases from J, with 12 bases in between. Germline values: CDR1 DFQATT, CDR2 SNEGSKA (reference sequence). The CDR3 loop reads CSAKGEGYNSPLHF. Here the CDR3 DNA reads TGCAGTGCCAAGGGAGAGGGCTATAATTCACCCCTCCACTTT.

This clonotype was detected only a few times. The chain combines TRBV5-6 with TRBJ2-7; D could derive from TRBD1 or TRBD2 (5 bases each). V lost 7 bases to trimming and J lost 5 bases, with 19 bases between them. The CDR3 loop spans 14 amino acids. Germline CDR1 SGHDT, CDR2 YYEEEE. CDR3 protein: CASSLRGHRNEQYV. The CDR3 region has the DNA TGTGCCAGCTCCCTTCGGGGCCATCGGAACGAGCAGTACGTC.

This chain connects TRBV7-2 to TRBJ2-3, with D tentatively TRBD2 (7 bases). Germline CDR1 SGHTA, CDR2 FQGNSA. Trimming removed 2 bases from V and 5 bases from J, with 14 bases in between. The CDR3 runs 15 residues. CDR3 nucleotides: TGTGCCAGCAGCTTAAGGTTTAGGGGGGGAGATACGCAGTATTTT. This codes for CASSLRFRGGDTQYF.

The chain has TRBV12-3 or TRBV12-4 and TRBJ2-2; 9 bases are shared with TRBD1. Unmatched junction bases numbered 4, after V lost 3 bases and J lost 5 bases. This CDR3 contains 15 residues. The CDR3 spells CASSFTGGGTGELFF. The CDR3 region has the DNA TGTGCCAGCAGTTTCACAGGGGGCGGTACCGGGGAGCTGTTTTTT.

The chain couples TRBV5-1 to TRBJ2-2, with TRBD1 matching 8 bases. The CDR3 has 15 residues. Losses at the gene ends were 4 bases for V and 4 bases for J; bases not matched to a gene: 6. Per the germline V gene, CDR1 is SGHRS and CDR2 is YFSETQ. CDR3 bases: TGCGCCAGCAGCGACACAGGGGGGATCACCGGGGAGCTGTTTTTT. It yields the protein CASSDTGGITGELFF.

The chain uses TRBV6-2 or TRBV6-3 and TRBJ2-7; possible D gene TRBD2, 5 bases. Deletions cut 5 bases from V and 5 bases from J, with 13 bases between. CDR1 is MNHEY, CDR2 SVGEGT, per germline. This CDR3 has 13 residues. In nucleotides, the CDR3 is TGTGCCAGCAGTGGTGGGAGAGGCGACGAGCAGTACGTC. It is translated as CASSGGRGDEQYV.

The V gene is TRBV5-1, the J gene TRBJ2-3; 7 positions match TRBD1. V lost 4 bases and J lost 2; bases outside the gene matches: 10. The CDR3 has 16 amino acids. Per the germline V gene, CDR1 is SGHRS and CDR2 is YFSETQ. CDR3 bases: TGCGCCAGCAGCGGCCTACAGGGGCTGGTCACAGATACGCAGTATTTT. This translates into CASSGLQGLVTDTQYF.

The sample holds a few counts of this clonotype. The rearrangement uses TRBV12-3 or TRBV12-4 and TRBJ2-5, with TRBD1 identical over 7 bases. The CDR3 runs 17 residues. Losses at the gene ends were 6 bases for V and 1 base for J; bases not matched to a gene: 14. The chain's CDR3 is CASSLIPGQTLQETQYF. The CDR3 DNA reads TGTGCCAGCAGCTTGATCCCGGGACAGACACTCCAAGAGACCCAGTACTTC.

This clonotype has only a few counts. V gene TRBV6-1 combines with J gene TRBJ2-1; 9 positions match TRBD1. The CDR3 extends over 15 amino acids. The germline CDR1 and CDR2 sequences are MNHNS and SASEGT. J gave up 4 bases and V 7 bases, and 8 bases lay outside the gene matches. CDR3 loop: CASIRQGGPYNEQFF. The CDR3 DNA reads TGTGCCAGCATTCGACAGGGGGGGCCTTACAATGAGCAGTTCTTC.

This clonotype turned up a few times. CDR3 in DNA: TGTGCCAGCAGCTTAGCGGTCAGGGGCAGCAATCAGCCCCAGCATTTT. Translated: CASSLAVRGSNQPQHF. The rearrangement joins TRBV7-2 to TRBJ1-5; a possible D gene is TRBD1 (6 bases). The CDR3 has 16 amino acids. CDR1 is SGHTA and CDR2 is FQGNSA in the germline V gene. The germline V and J ends were trimmed by 0 bases and 1 base, with 10 bases remaining between them.

This clonotype occurred many times. The chain combines TRBV4-3 with TRBJ2-3; weak D call: TRBD1 (7 bases). Looked up from germline, CDR1 is LGHNA and CDR2 is YSLEER. There are 15 residues in the CDR3. V shed 1 base and J shed 6 bases, with 14 bases lying between them. This CDR3 reads CASSQGRGPMDTQYF. The CDR3 bases are TGCGCCAGCAGCCAAGGGAGGGGGCCTATGGATACGCAGTATTTT.

A few counts support this clonotype. The gene calls are TRBV6-2 or TRBV6-3 and TRBJ1-1; D ambiguous. Germline lookup yields CDR1 MNHEY and CDR2 SVGEGT. Trimming cost V 2 bases and J 8 bases, with 9 bases left between them. This CDR3 spans 12 amino acids. CDR3 nucleotides: TGTGCCAGCAGTTACGGTCTGATCGAAGCTTTCTTT. It codes for CASSYGLIEAFF.

This chain links TRBV27 with TRBJ1-2, with D tentatively TRBD1 (6 bases). Deletions cut 3 bases from V and 5 bases from J, with 16 bases between. Germline CDR1 MNHEY, CDR2 SMNVEV (reference sequence). The CDR3 is 15 amino acids. CDR3 region: CASSLSGGGVYGYTF. CDR3 DNA sequence: TGTGCCAGCAGTTTGTCTGGGGGCGGCGTTTATGGCTACACCTTC.

This clonotype was picked up many times. V and J are TRBV6-5 and TRBJ2-1; TRBD1 or TRBD2 may be the D gene (5 bases each). Germline V lookup: CDR1 MNHEY, CDR2 SVGAGI. This CDR3 region has 15 residues. Deletions cut 6 bases from V and 9 bases from J, with 21 bases between. CDR3 in DNA: TGTGCCAGCAGCCTACAAGGGGACCTCCTAGGTGAGCAGTTCTTC. This sequence encodes CASSLQGDLLGEQFF.

This clonotype appeared a few times. V is TRBV29-1 and J is TRBJ2-1, with D unclear. The V gene's germline CDR1 is SQVTM and CDR2 ANQGSEA. V was shortened by 7 bases and J by 1 base, with 23 bases between the two germline ends. This CDR3 comprises 17 residues. For the CDR3, the DNA is TGCAGCGCCCCTTTACCAGTAAAGGAATTTTCCTACAATGAGCAGTTCTTC. Protein sequence: CSAPLPVKEFSYNEQFF.

Only a few counts were recorded for this clonotype. The J gene is TRBJ2-3, the V gene TRBV6-1; 11 bases agree with TRBD2. This CDR3 has 18 residues. The junction had 13 bases not matched to a gene; V was cut back by 6 bases and J by 2 bases. CDR1 is MNHNS and CDR2 is SASEGT in the germline V gene. CDR3 in amino acids: CASSSLSSSGGSTDTQYF. CDR3 in DNA: TGTGCCAGCAGCTCACTATCCTCTAGCGGGGGGTCCACAGATACGCAGTATTTT.

The chain uses TRBV6-1 and TRBJ2-2; 7 nucleotides agree with TRBD1. Germline assignment: CDR1 MNHNS and CDR2 SASEGT. With V trimmed by 5 bases and J by 0 bases, 6 bases remained unmatched. The CDR3 extends over 16 amino acids. CDR3 amino acids: CASSLSGTANTGELFF. In nucleotides, the CDR3 is TGTGCCAGCAGTCTATCCGGGACAGCGAACACCGGGGAGCTGTTTTTT.

The table lists this clonotype with a few counts. The rearrangement uses TRBV7-9 and TRBJ1-2, with 7 bases identical to TRBD1. Germline values: CDR1 SEHNR, CDR2 FQNEAQ (reference sequence). This CDR3 region has 15 residues. Trimming took 5 bases from V and 4 from J; bases not matched to a gene: 10. The CDR3 nucleotides read TGTGCCAGCAGCATCAGACAGGGTAAAAGCTATGGCTACACCTTC. Amino acids: CASSIRQGKSYGYTF.

The rearrangement joins TRBV7-9 to TRBJ2-1; 7 bases line up with TRBD1. Trimming at V came to 2 bases and at J to 0 bases, leaving 7 bases not matched to a gene. Germline CDR1 is SEHNR and CDR2 is FQNEAQ (reference sequence). The CDR3 runs to 17 residues. The CDR3 DNA is TGTGCCAGCAGCTTATCCGAGACAGGGTACTCCTACAATGAGCAGTTCTTC. It translates to CASSLSETGYSYNEQFF.

This clonotype occurred a few times. The chain couples TRBV5-5 to TRBJ2-5, with 7 bases aligning to TRBD2. V lost 0 bases and J lost 2; bases outside the gene matches: 7. CDR1 SGHKS and CDR2 YYEKEE come from the germline V gene (reference sequence). This CDR3 is 16 amino acids long. CDR3 sequence reads: CASSLAGTMLQETQYF. The CDR3 nucleotides read TGTGCCAGCAGCTTGGCCGGGACTATGCTTCAAGAGACCCAGTACTTC.

This chain joins TRBV7-2 and TRBJ2-7, with TRBD1 matching over 7 bases. The germline V gene encodes CDR1 SGHTA and CDR2 FQGNSA. The CDR3 consists of 15 residues. The J segment lost 2 bases and the V segment lost 5 bases, leaving 9 bases of the junction unmatched. CDR3 bases: TGTGCCAGCAGCCCACGGACAGGATTGGCCTACGAGCAGTACTTC. This sequence encodes CASSPRTGLAYEQYF.

This clonotype was seen only a few times. This chain uses TRBV7-2 with TRBJ2-3; D is uncertain. The length of the CDR3 is 13 residues. CDR1 and CDR2 from the germline V gene are SGHTA and FQGNSA. The V end was cut by 5 bases, the J end by 0 bases, with 6 bases between. CDR3 DNA sequence: TGTGCCAGCAGCATGACTAGCACAGATACGCAGTATTTT. This translates into CASSMTSTDTQYF. The full variable domain, in which reference TRBV7-2 and TRBJ2-3 provide the parts outside the CDR3, is GAGVSQSPSNKVTEKGKDVELRCDPISGHTALYWYRQSLGQGLEFLIYFQGNSAPDKSGLPSDRFSAERTGGSVSTLTIQRTQQEDSAVYLCASSMTSTDTQYFGPGTRLTVL.

The table lists this clonotype with many counts. The chain is built from TRBV3-1 and TRBJ2-1, with 8 bases aligning to TRBD2. The V segment lost 2 bases and the J segment 0 bases; nucleotides outside the gene matches: 0. Germline V gene data show CDR1 as LGHDT and CDR2 as YNNKEL (reference sequence). The CDR3 contains 15 residues. The CDR3: CASSQSGSSYNEQFF. In DNA, the CDR3 is TGTGCCAGCAGCCAAAGCGGGAGCTCCTACAATGAGCAGTTCTTC.

This chain uses TRBV5-1 with TRBJ2-1, with 7 bases matching TRBD2. The CDR3 totals 13 residues. Germline V gives CDR1 SGHRS, CDR2 YFSETQ. V lost 3 bases and J lost 13; bases outside the gene matches: 10. The DNA of the CDR3 is TGCGCCAGCAGCTCTGGGACTATCGCAGTTCAGTTCTTC. It yields the protein CASSSGTIAVQFF.

V and J are TRBV20-1 and TRBJ2-2, with 8 bases identical to TRBD1. Trimming removed 6 bases from V and 7 bases from J; junction bases left unmatched: 16. The CDR3 totals 16 residues. From germline, CDR1 is DFQATT and CDR2 SNEGSKA (reference sequence). DNA of the CDR3: TGCAGTGCCGCCGCTGAACAGGGGGTATCGGGCGGGGAGCTGTTTTTT. This encodes CSAAAEQGVSGGELFF.

The chain joins TRBV12-3 or TRBV12-4 to TRBJ1-2, with 7 bases that match TRBD1. The V and J ends lost 4 bases and 2 bases, in that order; junction bases with no gene match: 13. This CDR3 region has 17 residues. CDR3 residues: CASSSSPQGYGNYGYTF. DNA of the CDR3: TGTGCCAGCAGTTCCTCCCCACAGGGGTACGGGAACTATGGCTACACCTTC.

This chain joins TRBV13 and TRBJ2-3, with D tentatively TRBD1 (5 bases). Germline assignment: CDR1 PRHDT and CDR2 FYEKMQ (reference sequence). The CDR3 totals 16 residues. V lost 6 bases, J lost 3 bases, and 19 bases lay in between. CDR3 amino acids: CASSQTGQGATDTQYF. The DNA for the CDR3 is TGTGCCAGCAGTCAGACCGGCCAAGGGGCTACAGATACGCAGTATTTT.

The chain links TRBV20-1 to TRBJ2-7; 10 positions agree with TRBD2. J gave up 10 bases and V 3 bases, and 21 bases lay outside the gene matches. There are 17 residues in the CDR3. The germline CDR1 and CDR2 sequences are DFQATT and SNEGSKA (reference sequence). The CDR3 reads CSAREPLSGGPPPNQYF. The CDR3 region has the DNA TGCAGTGCTAGGGAGCCCCTTAGCGGGGGGCCCCCCCCCAACCAGTACTTC.

This rearrangement joins TRBV20-1 to TRBJ2-3; D possibly corresponds to TRBD1 (6 bases). The CDR3 is 16 residues long. Germline CDR1 reads DFQATT; CDR2 reads SNEGSKA (reference sequence). The V and J ends lost 4 bases and 0 bases respectively, with 17 bases between them. This CDR3 is CSANPLPGQSTDTQYF. DNA of the CDR3: TGCAGTGCTAACCCACTCCCGGGACAAAGCACAGATACGCAGTATTTT.

This clonotype was observed a handful of times. The chain recombines TRBV6-2 or TRBV6-3 with TRBJ1-2, with 8 bases fitting TRBD1. V shed 7 bases and J 3 bases; nucleotides not matched to a gene: 13. The CDR3 is 16 residues long. Germline loops: CDR1 MNHEY, CDR2 SVGEGT. This chain's CDR3 is CASTPTFWGQDYGYTF. CDR3 nucleotides: TGTGCCAGCACCCCCACGTTTTGGGGACAGGACTATGGCTACACCTTC.